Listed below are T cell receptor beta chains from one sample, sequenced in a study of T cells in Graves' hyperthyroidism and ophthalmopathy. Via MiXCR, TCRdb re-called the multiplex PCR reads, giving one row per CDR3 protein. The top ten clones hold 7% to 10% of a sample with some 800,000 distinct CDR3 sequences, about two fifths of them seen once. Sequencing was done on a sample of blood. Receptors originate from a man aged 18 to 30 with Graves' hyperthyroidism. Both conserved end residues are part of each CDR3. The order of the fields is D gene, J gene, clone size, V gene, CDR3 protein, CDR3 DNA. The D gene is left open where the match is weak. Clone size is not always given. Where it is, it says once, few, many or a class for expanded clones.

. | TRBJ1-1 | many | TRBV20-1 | CSARAGRLNTEAFF | TGCAGTGCTAGAGCAGGGAGGCTGAACACTGAAGCTTTCTTT
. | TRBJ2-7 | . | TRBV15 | CATSRDLDPNEQYF | TGTGCCACCAGCAGAGATCTGGATCCTAACGAGCAGTACTTC
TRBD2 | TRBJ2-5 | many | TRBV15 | CATSRGSGRETQYF | TGTGCCACCAGCAGAGGGAGCGGGAGAGAGACCCAGTACTTC
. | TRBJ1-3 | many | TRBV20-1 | CSARERNTIYF | TGCAGTGCTAGAGAAAGAAACACCATATATTTT
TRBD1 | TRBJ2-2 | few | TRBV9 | CASSAGQDTGELFF | TGTGCCAGCAGCGCGGGACAGGACACCGGGGAGCTGTTTTTT
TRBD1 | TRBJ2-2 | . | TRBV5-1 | CASSLDGTGGSGELFF | TGCGCCAGCAGCTTGGATGGGACAGGGGGCTCCGGGGAGCTGTTTTTT
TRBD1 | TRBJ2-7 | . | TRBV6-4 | CASSDSGTGNYEQYF | TGTGCCAGCAGTGACTCCGGGACAGGGAACTACGAGCAGTACTTC
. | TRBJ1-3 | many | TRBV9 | CASSASTRSGNTIYF | TGTGCCAGCAGCGCATCGACCCGGTCTGGAAACACCATATATTTT
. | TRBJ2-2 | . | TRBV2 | CAQMGAGTTGELFF | TGTGCCCAAATGGGGGCGGGAACCACCGGGGAGCTGTTTTTT
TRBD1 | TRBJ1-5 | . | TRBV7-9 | CASSNSGGDQPQHF | TGTGCCAGCAGTAACTCAGGGGGTGATCAGCCCCAGCATTTT
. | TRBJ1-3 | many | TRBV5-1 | CASSLAFPGSSGNTIYF | TGCGCCAGCAGCTTGGCCTTCCCGGGGAGCTCTGGAAACACCATATATTTT
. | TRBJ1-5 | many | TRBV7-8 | CASRSHANQPQHF | TGTGCCAGCAGATCCCATGCGAATCAGCCCCAGCATTTT
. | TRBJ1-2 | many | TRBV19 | CASSTSPVVYGYTF | TGTGCCAGTAGTACCTCTCCCGTGGTCTATGGCTACACCTTC
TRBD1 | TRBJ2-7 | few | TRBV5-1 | CASSGGTGGYDEQYF | TGCGCCAGCAGCGGCGGAACAGGGGGTTATGACGAGCAGTACTTC
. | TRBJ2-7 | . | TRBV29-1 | CSVDRAEEQYF | TGCAGCGTTGACCGGGCAGAAGAGCAGTACTTC
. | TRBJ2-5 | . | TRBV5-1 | CASSLARGRGETQYF | TGCGCCAGCAGCTTGGCCCGAGGGCGCGGGGAGACCCAGTACTTC
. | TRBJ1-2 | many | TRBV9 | CASSVDALGRGGYTF | TGTGCCAGCAGCGTAGACGCGTTGGGGCGTGGTGGCTACACCTTC